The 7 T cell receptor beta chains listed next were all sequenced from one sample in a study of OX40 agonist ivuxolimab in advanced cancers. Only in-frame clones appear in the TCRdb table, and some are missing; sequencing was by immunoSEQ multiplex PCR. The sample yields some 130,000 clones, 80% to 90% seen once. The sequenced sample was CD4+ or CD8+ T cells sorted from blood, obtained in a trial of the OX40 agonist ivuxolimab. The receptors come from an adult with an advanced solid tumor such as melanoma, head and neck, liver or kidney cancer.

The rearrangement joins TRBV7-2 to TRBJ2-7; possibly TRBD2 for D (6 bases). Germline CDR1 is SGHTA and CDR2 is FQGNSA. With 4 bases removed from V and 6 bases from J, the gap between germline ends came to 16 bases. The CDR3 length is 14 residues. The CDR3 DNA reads TGTGCCAGCAGCTCACAGTCCTTGGGGGGCGAGCAGTACTTC. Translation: CASSSQSLGGEQYF.

In nucleotides, the CDR3 is TGTGCCATCAGGGATCGGGGATCTGAAGCTTTCTTT. Protein: CAIRDRGSEAFF. The gene calls are TRBV10-3 and TRBJ1-1; D is uncertain. V was clipped by 6 bases and J by 6 bases, with 11 bases between them. Germline V gene lookup returns CDR1 ENHRY and CDR2 SYGVKD. The CDR3 is made up of 12 amino acids.

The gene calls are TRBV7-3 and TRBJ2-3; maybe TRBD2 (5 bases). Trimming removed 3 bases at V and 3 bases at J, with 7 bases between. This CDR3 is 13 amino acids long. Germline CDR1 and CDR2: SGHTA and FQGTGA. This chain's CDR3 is CASSFRGTDTQYF. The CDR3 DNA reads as TGTGCCAGCAGCTTCCGGGGTACAGATACGCAGTATTTT.

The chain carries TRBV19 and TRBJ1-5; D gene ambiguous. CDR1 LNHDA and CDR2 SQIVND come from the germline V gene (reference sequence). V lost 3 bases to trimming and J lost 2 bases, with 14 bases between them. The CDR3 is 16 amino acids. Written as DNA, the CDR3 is TGTGCCAGTAGTATTTCAGAGAGGTCGGGCAATCAGCCCCAGCATTTT. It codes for CASSISERSGNQPQHF.

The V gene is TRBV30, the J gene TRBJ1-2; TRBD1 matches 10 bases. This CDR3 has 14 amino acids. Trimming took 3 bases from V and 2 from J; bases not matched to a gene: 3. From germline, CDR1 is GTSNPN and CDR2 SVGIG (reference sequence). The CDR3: CAWSRGQGNYGYTF. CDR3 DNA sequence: TGTGCCTGGAGCCGGGGACAGGGGAACTATGGCTACACCTTC.

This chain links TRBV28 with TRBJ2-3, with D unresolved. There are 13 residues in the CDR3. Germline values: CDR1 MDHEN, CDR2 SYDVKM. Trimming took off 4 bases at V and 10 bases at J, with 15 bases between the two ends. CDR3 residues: CASSSGALAAQYF. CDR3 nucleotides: TGTGCCAGCAGTTCCGGTGCGCTCGCTGCGCAGTATTTT.

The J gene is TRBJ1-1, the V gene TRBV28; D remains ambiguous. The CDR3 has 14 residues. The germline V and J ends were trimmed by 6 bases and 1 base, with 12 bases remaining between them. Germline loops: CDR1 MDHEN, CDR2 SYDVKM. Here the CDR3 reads CASSIQPQNTEAFF. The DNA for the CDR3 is TGTGCCAGCAGCATTCAGCCTCAGAACACTGAAGCTTTCTTT.